A selection of T cell receptor beta chains follows, all from one sample in a study of blood T cell repertoires in COVID-19. TCRdb keeps only in-frame clones here, not all; method: immunoSEQ multiplex PCR. This table holds 120,000 or so clones, about 85% found once. What was sequenced was peripheral blood. The receptors originated from a man aged 55 to 69 with acute or convalescent COVID-19. Both conserved end residues are part of each CDR3. A D gene is named only where the DNA matches it firmly. Expanded clones get a size class; other rows say once, few or many, or leave the size out.

TRBJ1-1	TRBD1	TRBV2	-	CASSAPGQGNTEAFF	TGTGCCAGCAGTGCGCCGGGACAGGGGAACACTGAAGCTTTCTTT
TRBJ2-2	TRBD1	TRBV19	-	CASSSPGQGDAWKLFF	TGTGCCAGTAGTTCACCGGGACAGGGGGATGCGTGGAAGCTGTTTTTT
TRBJ1-2	-	TRBV2	-	CASLPSGFGYTF	TGTGCCAGCCTACCATCAGGGTTCGGCTACACCTTC
TRBJ2-5	TRBD2	TRBV27	-	CASSLLGASGREETQYF	TGTGCCAGCAGTTTGCTGGGGGCTAGCGGGAGAGAAGAGACCCAGTACTTC
TRBJ1-2	-	TRBV6-1	-	CASSEGGGNYGYTF	TGTGCCAGCAGTGAGGGGGGGGGAAACTATGGCTACACCTTC
TRBJ2-7	-	TRBV18	-	CASSTGSYEQYF	TGTGCCAGCTCGACGGGCTCCTACGAGCAGTACTTC
TRBJ2-5	-	TRBV5-1	-	CASSLAGRQETQYF	TGCGCCAGCAGCTTGGCGGGGAGGCAAGAGACCCAGTACTTC
TRBJ2-1	-	TRBV7-9	once	CASSDQGNEQFF	TGTGCCAGCAGTGATCAGGGCAATGAGCAGTTCTTC
TRBJ2-6	-	TRBV24-1	-	CATSGGGSGANVLTF	TGTGCCACCAGTGGAGGCGGCTCTGGGGCCAACGTCCTGACTTTC
TRBJ1-2	TRBD1	TRBV2	-	CASSGTGGGGGYTF	TGTGCCAGCAGTGGAACAGGGGGCGGTGGTGGCTACACCTTC
TRBJ2-7	TRBD1	TRBV12-3/TRBV12-4	-	CASKTGEKQYF	TGTGCCAGCAAAACAGGGGAGAAGCAGTACTTC
TRBJ2-3	TRBD2	TRBV10-3	-	CAISEPGRADTDTQYF	TGTGCCATCAGTGAGCCCGGGAGGGCCGACACAGATACGCAGTATTTT
TRBJ2-1	-	TRBV18	-	CASSTQGSSYNEQFF	TGTGCCAGCTCAACTCAGGGGAGCTCCTACAATGAGCAGTTCTTC
TRBJ1-1	-	TRBV6-5	few	CASSPGPDTEAFF	TGTGCCAGCAGCCCAGGGCCGGACACTGAAGCTTTCTTT
TRBJ2-2	-	TRBV2	-	CASSGDTGELFF	TGTGCCAGCAGCGGAGACACCGGGGAGCTGTTTTTT
TRBJ1-2	-	TRBV5-1	-	CASSNTGYDYGYTF	TGCGCCAGCAGCAATACAGGGTATGACTATGGCTACACCTTC
TRBJ2-3	-	TRBV11-1	-	CASSLGEITDTQYF	TGTGCCAGCAGCTTAGGAGAGATCACAGATACGCAGTATTTT
TRBJ2-2	TRBD2	TRBV27	-	CASSLWAWRERSGELFF	TGTGCCAGCAGTTTATGGGCGTGGCGGGAGAGGTCCGGGGAGCTGTTTTTT
TRBJ2-7	-	TRBV2	-	CASSVQGLFHEQYF	TGTGCCAGCAGTGTACAGGGATTGTTCCACGAGCAGTACTTC
TRBJ2-1	TRBD2	TRBV2	few	CASKRGEGKDNEQFF	TGTGCCTCCAAACGGGGGGAGGGAAAAGACAATGAGCAGTTCTTC
TRBJ2-5	TRBD2	TRBV5-1	-	CASSLMGGGETQYF	TGCGCCAGCAGCTTGATGGGGGGAGGGGAGACCCAGTACTTC
TRBJ1-1	-	TRBV4-1	-	CASSTPGANTEAFF	TGCGCCAGCAGCACCCCGGGAGCTAACACTGAAGCTTTCTTT
TRBJ1-2	-	TRBV6-5	-	CASRQGPNYGYTF	TGTGCCAGCAGACAGGGACCTAACTATGGCTACACCTTC
TRBJ1-4	-	TRBV5-8	-	CASSPTERFTPATNEKLFF	TGTGCCAGCAGCCCAACCGAGAGGTTTACCCCTGCAACTAATGAAAAACTGTTTTTT
TRBJ1-5	TRBD1	TRBV2	-	CASSDRTGVNQPQHF	TGTGCCAGCAGTGACCGGACAGGGGTCAATCAGCCCCAGCATTTT
TRBJ2-3	TRBD2	TRBV19	-	CASKGFGTGGRYTQYF	TGTGCCAGTAAGGGGTTCGGAACGGGAGGTCGTTATACGCAGTATTTT
TRBJ2-7	-	TRBV6-1	-	CASSEDERGEQYF	TGTGCCAGCAGTGAAGACGAAAGGGGCGAGCAGTACTTC
TRBJ1-3	-	TRBV19	few	CASRVAGSGNTIYF	TGTGCCAGCAGGGTGGCAGGCTCTGGAAACACCATATATTTT
TRBJ2-1	-	TRBV11-2	-	CASNNRGSSYNEQFF	TGTGCCAGCAACAATAGGGGTAGCTCCTACAATGAGCAGTTCTTC
TRBJ2-5	-	TRBV5-1	few	CASSPRQSQETQYF	TGCGCCAGCAGCCCCCGACAGTCCCAAGAGACCCAGTACTTC
TRBJ2-7	TRBD1	TRBV28	-	CASSYSGTGREQYF	TGTGCCAGCAGTTACTCCGGGACAGGGCGAGAGCAGTACTTC
TRBJ1-4	-	TRBV27	-	CASSWGFRRVITNEKLFF	TGTGCCAGCAGTTGGGGCTTCCGGAGGGTTATCACTAATGAAAAACTGTTTTTT
TRBJ2-4	TRBD2	TRBV28	-	CASSPLWTSGVRRGKNIQYF	TGTGCCAGCAGTCCCCTTTGGACTAGCGGGGTTAGACGGGGCAAAAACATTCAGTACTTC
TRBJ2-5	-	TRBV30	-	CAWSAWGKSRGQETQYF	TGTGCCTGGAGTGCTTGGGGAAAGTCAAGGGGTCAAGAGACCCAGTACTTC
TRBJ1-2	-	TRBV10-3	few	CAISESIYGYTF	TGTGCCATCAGTGAGTCTATCTATGGCTACACCTTC
TRBJ1-6	-	TRBV9	-	CASSVAGSSYNSPLHF	TGTGCCAGCAGCGTAGCGGGGAGCTCCTATAATTCACCCCTCCACTTT
TRBJ2-3	-	TRBV7-7	few	CASSLRGLPTDTQYF	TGTGCCAGCAGCTTACGAGGCCTTCCCACAGATACGCAGTATTTT
TRBJ1-1	TRBD1	TRBV2	-	CASSEGQGPNTEAFF	TGTGCCAGCAGTGAGGGACAGGGCCCAAACACTGAAGCTTTCTTT
TRBJ1-2	-	TRBV19	-	CASSRADGGGYTF	TGTGCCAGTAGCCGGGCAGATGGAGGTGGCTACACCTTC
TRBJ1-1	TRBD1	TRBV15	-	CATSRDRESEAFF	TGTGCCACCAGCAGGGACAGGGAATCTGAAGCTTTCTTT
TRBJ1-3	TRBD1	TRBV28	-	CASISNRGGDTIYF	TGTGCCAGCATTTCCAACAGGGGGGGGGACACCATATATTTT
TRBJ1-1	-	TRBV5-1	-	CASSVEANTEAFF	TGCGCCAGCAGCGTCGAGGCGAACACTGAAGCTTTCTTT
TRBJ1-1	-	TRBV28	once	CASSRHRYEAFF	TGTGCCAGCAGCAGACACCGATATGAAGCTTTCTTT
TRBJ2-3	TRBD2	TRBV4-2	-	CASSRREGRGDTQYF	TGTGCCAGCAGCCGGCGGGAGGGCCGGGGAGATACGCAGTATTTT
TRBJ1-1	-	TRBV28	-	CASSPWEAVNTEAFF	TGTGCCAGCAGTCCCTGGGAGGCGGTGAACACTGAAGCTTTCTTT
TRBJ1-6	-	TRBV19	-	CASSVGFNSPLHF	TGTGCCAGTAGTGTCGGTTTCAATTCACCCCTCCACTTT
TRBJ1-3	TRBD1	TRBV14	-	CASRPGTAGNTIYF	TGTGCCAGCAGACCCGGGACAGCCGGAAACACCATATATTTT
TRBJ1-5	-	TRBV28	-	CASSWTLYSNQPQHF	TGTGCCAGCAGTTGGACTCTTTATAGCAATCAGCCCCAGCATTTT
TRBJ1-1	-	TRBV28	-	CASSFNGGRVNTEAFF	TGTGCCAGCAGTTTTAACGGGGGGCGCGTGAACACTGAAGCTTTCTTT
TRBJ2-3	-	TRBV30	-	CAWSPGGFTDTQYF	TGTGCCTGGAGCCCCGGGGGATTCACAGATACGCAGTATTTT
TRBJ2-2	TRBD2	TRBV3-1/TRBV3-2	-	CASGGTMNTGELFF	TGTGCCAGCGGGGGGACTATGAACACCGGGGAGCTGTTTTTT
TRBJ2-1	TRBD2	TRBV24-1	-	CATSGLAGTDNEQFF	TGTGCCACCAGTGGACTAGCGGGAACGGACAATGAGCAGTTCTTC